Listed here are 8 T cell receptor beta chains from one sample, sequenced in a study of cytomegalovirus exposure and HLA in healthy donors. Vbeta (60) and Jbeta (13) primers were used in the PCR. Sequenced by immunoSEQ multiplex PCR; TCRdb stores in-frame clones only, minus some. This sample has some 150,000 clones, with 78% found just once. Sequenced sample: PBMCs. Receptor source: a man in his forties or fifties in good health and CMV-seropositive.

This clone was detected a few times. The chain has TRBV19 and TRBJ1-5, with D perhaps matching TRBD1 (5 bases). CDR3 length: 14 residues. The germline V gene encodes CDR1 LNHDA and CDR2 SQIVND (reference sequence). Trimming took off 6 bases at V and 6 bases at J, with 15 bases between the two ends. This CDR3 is CASRGDFSGQPQHF. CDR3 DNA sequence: TGTGCCAGTAGAGGGGACTTTTCTGGTCAGCCCCAGCATTTT.

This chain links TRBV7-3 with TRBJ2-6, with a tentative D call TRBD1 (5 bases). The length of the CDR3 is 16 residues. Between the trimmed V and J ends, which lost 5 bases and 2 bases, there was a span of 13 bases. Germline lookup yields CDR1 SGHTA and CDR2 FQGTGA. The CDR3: CASSQTPRAGANVLTF. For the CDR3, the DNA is TGTGCCAGCAGCCAAACGCCCAGGGCTGGGGCCAACGTCCTGACTTTC. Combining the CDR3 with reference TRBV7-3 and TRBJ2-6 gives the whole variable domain GAGVSQTPSNKVTEKGKYVELRCDPISGHTALYWYRQSLGQGPEFLIYFQGTGAADDSGLPNDRFFAVRPEGSVSTLKIQRTERGDSAVYLCASSQTPRAGANVLTFGAGSRLTVL.

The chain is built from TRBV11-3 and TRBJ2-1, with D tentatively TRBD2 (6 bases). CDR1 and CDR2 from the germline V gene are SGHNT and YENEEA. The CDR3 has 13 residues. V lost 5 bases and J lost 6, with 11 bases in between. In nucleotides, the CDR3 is TGTGCCAGCAGCGGAGGGTCGGCCAATGAGCAGTTCTTC. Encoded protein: CASSGGSANEQFF.

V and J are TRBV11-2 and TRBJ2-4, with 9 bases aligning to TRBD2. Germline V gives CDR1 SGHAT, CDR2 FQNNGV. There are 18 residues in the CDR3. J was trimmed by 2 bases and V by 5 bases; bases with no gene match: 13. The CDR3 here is CASSDTQKREVPKNIQYF. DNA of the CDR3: TGTGCCAGCAGCGACACACAAAAGCGGGAGGTCCCCAAAAACATTCAGTACTTC. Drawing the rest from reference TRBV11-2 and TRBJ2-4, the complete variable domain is EAGVAQSPRYKIIEKRQSVAFWCNPISGHATLYWYQQILGQGPKLLIQFQNNGVVDDSQLPKDRFSAERLKGVDSTLKIQPAKLEDSAVYLCASSDTQKREVPKNIQYFGAGTRLSVL.

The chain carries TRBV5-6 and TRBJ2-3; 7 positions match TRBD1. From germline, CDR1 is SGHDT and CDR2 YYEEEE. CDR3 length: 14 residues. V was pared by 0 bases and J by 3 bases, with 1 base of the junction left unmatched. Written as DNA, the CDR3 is TGTGCCAGCAGCTTGGGGACAGGAACAGATACGCAGTATTTT. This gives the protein CASSLGTGTDTQYF.

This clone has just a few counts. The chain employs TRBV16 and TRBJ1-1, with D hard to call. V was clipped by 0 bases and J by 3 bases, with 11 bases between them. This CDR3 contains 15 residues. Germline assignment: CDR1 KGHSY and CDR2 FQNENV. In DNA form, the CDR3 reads TGTGCCAGCAGCCAATCGATCGGGAAGGACACTGAAGCTTTCTTT. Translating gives CASSQSIGKDTEAFF.

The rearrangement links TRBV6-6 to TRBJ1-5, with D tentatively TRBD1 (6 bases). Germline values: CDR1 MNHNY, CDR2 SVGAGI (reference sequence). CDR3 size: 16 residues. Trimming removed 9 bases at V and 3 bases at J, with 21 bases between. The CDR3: CASKEEPGVFNQPQHF. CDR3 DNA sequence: TGTGCCAGTAAAGAAGAGCCAGGGGTTTTCAATCAGCCCCAGCATTTT.

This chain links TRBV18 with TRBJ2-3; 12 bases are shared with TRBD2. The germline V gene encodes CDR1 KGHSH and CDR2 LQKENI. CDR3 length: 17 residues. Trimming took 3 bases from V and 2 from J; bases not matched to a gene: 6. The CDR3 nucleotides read TGTGCCAGCTCACCTATGACTAGCGGGAGACCCACAGATACGCAGTATTTT. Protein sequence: CASSPMTSGRPTDTQYF.